Listed below are T cell receptor beta chains from one sample, sequenced in a study of regulatory T cells in long-lasting Graves disease. TCRdb passed the multiplex PCR reads through MiXCR, listing each CDR3 protein once. Of approximately 380,000 distinct CDR3 sequences in the sample, around 21% were seen once. Material: peripheral blood mononuclear cells (PBMCs), obtained when the disease was refractory, from a patient treated with antithyroid drugs. The origin of the receptors is a female donor with Graves disease. The CDR3 runs from the conserved cysteine through the conserved F or W. D genes are given only for firm matches. Clone size appears in some rows only: once, few, many, or a class for an expanded clone.

CDR3 DNA	CDR3 protein	clone size	V gene	J gene	D gene
TGCAGCGTTGTGCCCAATTTAGGCGAGCAGTACTTC	CSVVPNLGEQYF	NA	TRBV29-1	TRBJ2-7	NA
TGCAGTGCTTACCCCGAGGGGGCCTACGAGCAGTACTTC	CSAYPEGAYEQYF	NA	TRBV20-1	TRBJ2-7	NA
TGCAGTGCTAGAGATAGCGGGGCCTCCGAAGTAGGGCCCCAGCATTTT	CSARDSGASEVGPQHF	NA	TRBV20-1	TRBJ1-5	NA
TGTGCCAGCAGTTACACTACAGGGGTAGTGTCTGAAGCTTTCTTT	CASSYTTGVVSEAFF	few	TRBV6-4	TRBJ1-1	TRBD1
TGTGCCAACAGTTACTCCGGGACAGGGGTGGTGACCCAGTACTTC	CANSYSGTGVVTQYF	NA	TRBV6-5	TRBJ2-5	TRBD1
TGTGCCAGCAGTTCTCTTGGGCCGAACACTGAAGCTTTCTTT	CASSSLGPNTEAFF	few	TRBV6-5	TRBJ1-1	NA
TGTGCCAGCAGCTGGGACCTCCGGGACAGGGTCCAGTACTTC	CASSWDLRDRVQYF	many	TRBV12-3/TRBV12-4	TRBJ2-5	TRBD1
TGTGCCAGCAGACACCCCCCGGGACAGGGGGCAAGCTATGGCTACACCTTC	CASRHPPGQGASYGYTF	many	TRBV28	TRBJ1-2	TRBD1
TGTGCCAGCAGCGTAGCCCACAATAACTACGAGCAGTACTTC	CASSVAHNNYEQYF	NA	TRBV9	TRBJ2-7	NA
TGCGCCAGCAGCGGGACAGGGTGGACTTCCTCCTACGAGCAGTACTTC	CASSGTGWTSSYEQYF	many	TRBV5-1	TRBJ2-7	TRBD1
TGTGCCAGCAGTTACGGCGGCAGGGAGCCGACGGGTGAGCAGTACTTC	CASSYGGREPTGEQYF	few	TRBV6-5	TRBJ2-7	NA
TGCAGCGTTGTCCTTCCCGAGTCATCCGACTTCGAGCAGTACTTC	CSVVLPESSDFEQYF	many	TRBV29-1	TRBJ2-7	NA